The present entry profiles one T cell receptor beta chain with its context. Its antigen is not known. The CDR3 is 13 amino acids. Germline V CDR1 and CDR2: SNHLY, FYNNEI. Trimming pared 3 bases from V and 3 bases from J, leaving 8 bases between. The sample is drawn from a study of T cell responses to AZD1222 COVID-19 vaccine. General study results and limits: Donors were mostly white British, more females; clonal diversity possibly underestimated.

The data were produced by immunoSEQ multiplex PCR, yet TCRdb's version contains in-frame clones alone and is incomplete. Of 120,000 or so clones in the sample, approximately 90% are singletons; the top ten hold about 3.3%. The receptor was derived from an adult in good health. This chain links TRBV2 with TRBJ1-1, with a possible D match to TRBD1 (5 bases). Specimen: peripheral blood, collected on day 0 of AZD1222 vaccination. The CDR3 is CASSEGVYTEAFF. In DNA form, the CDR3 reads TGTGCCAGCAGTGAGGGGGTGTACACTGAAGCTTTCTTT.